Listed below are T cell receptor beta chains from one sample, sequenced in a study of T cell responses to AZD1222 COVID-19 vaccine. Method: immunoSEQ multiplex PCR; TCRdb's copy keeps in-frame clones and lacks some. The table shows around 110,000 clones, with approximately 90% occurring only once. The source material was peripheral blood, sampled on day 0 of AZD1222 vaccination. The source is an adult in good health. Each CDR3 is given with its conserved first and last residue. D genes are given only for firm matches. Clone size, where shown, is once, few, many, or a class for clones that have expanded.

J gene,clone size,V gene,D gene,CDR3 protein,CDR3 DNA
TRBJ1-2,-,TRBV7-2,-,CASSLRQTNYGYTF,TGTGCCAGCAGCCTTCGGCAGACTAACTATGGCTACACCTTC
TRBJ2-2,-,TRBV7-2,-,CASSLVGYGSGELFF,TGTGCCAGCAGCTTAGTAGGGTACGGATCCGGGGAGCTGTTTTTT
TRBJ2-1,-,TRBV19,TRBD2,CASSHRLAKVNEQFF,TGTGCCAGTAGTCATCGACTAGCTAAGGTAAATGAGCAGTTCTTC
TRBJ2-1,-,TRBV10-3,-,CAIREGGRNNEQFF,TGTGCCATCAGAGAAGGGGGGAGGAACAATGAGCAGTTCTTC
TRBJ2-7,-,TRBV6-5,-,CASSKDWRSSYEQYF,TGTGCCAGCAGTAAGGACTGGAGAAGCTCCTACGAGCAGTACTTC
TRBJ2-1,-,TRBV2,-,CASRGSSYNEQFF,TGTGCCAGCCGGGGGAGCTCCTACAATGAGCAGTTCTTC
TRBJ2-1,few,TRBV3-1/TRBV3-2,-,CASSPSGRGALILFF,TGTGCCAGCAGCCCTAGTGGGCGCGGGGCCTTAATCCTGTTCTTC
TRBJ2-3,-,TRBV11-2,-,CASSFRGTSTDTQYF,TGTGCCAGCAGCTTTAGGGGAACTAGCACAGATACGCAGTATTTT
TRBJ1-2,-,TRBV7-3,TRBD1,CASSPVVGTGGIIYGYTF,TGTGCCAGCAGCCCCGTGGTGGGGACAGGGGGCATAATCTATGGCTACACCTTC
TRBJ1-1,-,TRBV3-1/TRBV3-2,-,CASSQRGGIINTEAFF,TGTGCCAGCAGCCAAAGGGGAGGGATAATTAACACTGAAGCTTTCTTT
TRBJ1-1,-,TRBV10-3,TRBD1,CAISKGQVLNTEAFF,TGTGCCATCTCCAAAGGACAGGTCCTAAACACTGAAGCTTTCTTT
TRBJ1-6,few,TRBV30,-,CALARQNPNSPLHF,TGTGCCCTCGCCCGACAGAACCCTAATTCACCCCTCCACTTT
TRBJ2-1,-,TRBV7-2,TRBD1,CASRRGQGGGEQFF,TGTGCCAGCAGACGTGGACAGGGTGGGGGTGAGCAGTTCTTC
TRBJ2-1,-,TRBV2,-,CASSGLGGPSYNEQFF,TGTGCCAGCAGTGGATTGGGGGGACCCTCCTACAATGAGCAGTTCTTC
TRBJ2-7,-,TRBV27,-,CASSEGGYYSSYEQYF,TGTGCCAGCAGTGAGGGCGGGTACTATAGCTCCTACGAGCAGTACTTC
TRBJ1-1,-,TRBV12-3/TRBV12-4,-,CASSLTGEAFF,TGTGCCAGCAGTCTGACTGGAGAAGCTTTCTTT